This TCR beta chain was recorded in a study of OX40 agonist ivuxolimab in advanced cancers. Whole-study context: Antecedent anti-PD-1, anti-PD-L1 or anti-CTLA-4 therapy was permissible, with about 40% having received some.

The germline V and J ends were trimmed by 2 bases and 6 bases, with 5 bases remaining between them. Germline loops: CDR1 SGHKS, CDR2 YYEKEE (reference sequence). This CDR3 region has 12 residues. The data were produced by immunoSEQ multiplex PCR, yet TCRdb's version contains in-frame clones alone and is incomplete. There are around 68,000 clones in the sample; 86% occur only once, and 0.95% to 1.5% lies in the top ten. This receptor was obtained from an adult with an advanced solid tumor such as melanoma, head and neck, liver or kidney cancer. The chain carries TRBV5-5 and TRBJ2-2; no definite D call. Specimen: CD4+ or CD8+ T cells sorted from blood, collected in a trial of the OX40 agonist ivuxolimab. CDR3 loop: CASSLIAGELFF. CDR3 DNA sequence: TGTGCCAGCAGCTTAATAGCCGGGGAGCTGTTTTTT. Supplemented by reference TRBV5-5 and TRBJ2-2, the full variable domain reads DAGVTQSPTHLIKTRGQQVTLRCSPISGHKSVSWYQQVLGQGPQFIFQYYEKEERGRGNFPDRFSARQFPNYSSELNVNALLLGDSALYLCASSLIAGELFFGEGSRLTVL.